This is a list of T cell receptor beta chains from one sample in a study of blood T cell repertoires in COVID-19. The repertoire was sequenced with immunoSEQ multiplex PCR; TCRdb's copy has only in-frame clones and lacks some. This sample has 360,000 or so clones, with under 90% found just once. Source material: PBMCs or T cells enriched from blood (not recorded which). These receptors all come from a woman under 40 who had recovered from COVID-19. The CDR3 runs from the conserved cysteine through the conserved F or W. The D gene is left open where the match is weak. For some rows the clone size is stated as once, few or many, or as a class when expanded; others skip it.

clone_size: .; d_call: TRBD2; v_call: TRBV18; j_call: TRBJ2-1; cdr3_nt: TGTGCCAGTTCCTCGCGGGGGGTAGACAATGAGCAGTTCTTC; cdr3_aa: CASSSRGVDNEQFF
clone_size: .; d_call: .; v_call: TRBV9; j_call: TRBJ1-6; cdr3_nt: TGTGCCAGCAGCGTAGAACAGGGTAATTCACCCCTCCACTTT; cdr3_aa: CASSVEQGNSPLHF
clone_size: .; d_call: .; v_call: TRBV6-5; j_call: TRBJ1-6; cdr3_nt: TGTGCCAGCAGTTACTCGAGGACAGCCTTAGATTCACCCCTCCACTTT; cdr3_aa: CASSYSRTALDSPLHF
clone_size: .; d_call: TRBD2; v_call: TRBV28; j_call: TRBJ2-7; cdr3_nt: TGTGCCAGCAGTTCCACGTCAGCGGGAGGGCCCTACGTGGAGTACTTC; cdr3_aa: CASSSTSAGGPYVEYF
clone_size: .; d_call: TRBD2; v_call: TRBV11-3; j_call: TRBJ2-2; cdr3_nt: TGTGCCAGCAGCTACGGCGGGAGGGCAGGAACCGGGGAGCTGTTTTTT; cdr3_aa: CASSYGGRAGTGELFF
clone_size: .; d_call: .; v_call: TRBV27; j_call: TRBJ1-2; cdr3_nt: TGTGCCAGCAGTTTTACAGGGAACTATGGCTACACCTTC; cdr3_aa: CASSFTGNYGYTF
clone_size: few; d_call: TRBD1; v_call: TRBV6-5; j_call: TRBJ1-1; cdr3_nt: TGTGCCAGCAGTTACTTGGCGACAGGGACGAACACTGAAGCTTTCTTT; cdr3_aa: CASSYLATGTNTEAFF
clone_size: .; d_call: TRBD1; v_call: TRBV9; j_call: TRBJ1-6; cdr3_nt: TGTGCCAGCAGCCCTCCACAGGGGAACCATAATTCACCCCTCCACTTT; cdr3_aa: CASSPPQGNHNSPLHF
clone_size: few; d_call: .; v_call: TRBV6-5; j_call: TRBJ1-2; cdr3_nt: TGTGCCAGCAGTTACTCGAGTTATGAGGGCTACACCTTC; cdr3_aa: CASSYSSYEGYTF
clone_size: .; d_call: TRBD1; v_call: TRBV19; j_call: TRBJ1-6; cdr3_nt: TGTGCCAGTAGTGTACAGACAGGGTTGCGCAATTCACCCCTCCACTTT; cdr3_aa: CASSVQTGLRNSPLHF
clone_size: .; d_call: .; v_call: TRBV7-2; j_call: TRBJ1-2; cdr3_nt: TGTGCCAGCAGCTCAACCACCGCGACGGACAGCTATGGCTACACCTTC; cdr3_aa: CASSSTTATDSYGYTF
clone_size: .; d_call: .; v_call: TRBV2; j_call: TRBJ1-1; cdr3_nt: TGTGCCACTCGCAGGGTCACTGAAGCTTTCTTT; cdr3_aa: CATRRVTEAFF
clone_size: .; d_call: .; v_call: TRBV12-3/TRBV12-4; j_call: TRBJ2-7; cdr3_nt: TGTGCCAGCAGCCCCCTAGGATACGAGCAGTACTTC; cdr3_aa: CASSPLGYEQYF
clone_size: .; d_call: .; v_call: TRBV28; j_call: TRBJ2-2; cdr3_nt: TGTGCCAGCAGTTTGGCGGGGAACACCGGGGAGCTGTTTTTT; cdr3_aa: CASSLAGNTGELFF
clone_size: .; d_call: TRBD2; v_call: TRBV7-2; j_call: TRBJ2-3; cdr3_nt: TGTGCCAGCAGCTCCGGTGCTCGGGGGGGACGCACAGATACGCAGTATTTT; cdr3_aa: CASSSGARGGRTDTQYF
clone_size: .; d_call: .; v_call: TRBV13; j_call: TRBJ1-3; cdr3_nt: TGTGCCAGCAGCCTGGGACGGCGGGGGAACACCATATATTTT; cdr3_aa: CASSLGRRGNTIYF
clone_size: .; d_call: TRBD2; v_call: TRBV7-9; j_call: TRBJ2-5; cdr3_nt: TGTGCCAGCAGCACCTACCTAGCGGGGGAAAGAGGAACCCAGTACTTC; cdr3_aa: CASSTYLAGERGTQYF
clone_size: .; d_call: .; v_call: TRBV4-3; j_call: TRBJ1-2; cdr3_nt: TGCGCCAGCAGCCAAGACGGGGGGTTGGGGTGGCGTGGCTACACCTTC; cdr3_aa: CASSQDGGLGWRGYTF
clone_size: .; d_call: .; v_call: TRBV9; j_call: TRBJ2-2; cdr3_nt: TGTGCCAGCAGCGTAGACCGATATCGGGGTCCGAACACCGGGGAGCTGTTTTTT; cdr3_aa: CASSVDRYRGPNTGELFF
clone_size: .; d_call: TRBD1; v_call: TRBV10-3; j_call: TRBJ2-2; cdr3_nt: TGTGCCATCAGTGATCCGGGACAGGGGGCGACCGGGGAGCTGTTTTTT; cdr3_aa: CAISDPGQGATGELFF
clone_size: once; d_call: TRBD2; v_call: TRBV30; j_call: TRBJ2-1; cdr3_nt: TGTGCCTGGAGTGCGGGAGGGCCTCTCTCCTACAATGAGCAGTTCTTC; cdr3_aa: CAWSAGGPLSYNEQFF
clone_size: .; d_call: .; v_call: TRBV18; j_call: TRBJ2-1; cdr3_nt: TGTGCCAGCTCACCACCGTCTAGCCTCAATGAGCAGTTCTTC; cdr3_aa: CASSPPSSLNEQFF
clone_size: .; d_call: TRBD2; v_call: TRBV6-2/TRBV6-3; j_call: TRBJ2-7; cdr3_nt: TGTGCCAGCAGTCCCGGGACTAGCGGGTCAGGCGAGCAGTACTTC; cdr3_aa: CASSPGTSGSGEQYF
clone_size: .; d_call: TRBD1; v_call: TRBV28; j_call: TRBJ1-6; cdr3_nt: TGTGCCAGCAGTTTACCAGGGGGCGCGGGATCACCCCTCCACTTT; cdr3_aa: CASSLPGGAGSPLHF
clone_size: .; d_call: .; v_call: TRBV11-1; j_call: TRBJ2-7; cdr3_nt: TGTGCCAGCAGCCGAAACCAGGGCGCCTACGAGCAGTACTTC; cdr3_aa: CASSRNQGAYEQYF
clone_size: many; d_call: .; v_call: TRBV30; j_call: TRBJ2-1; cdr3_nt: TGTGCCTGGAGTTTAGCGGCAAATGAGCAGTTCTTC; cdr3_aa: CAWSLAANEQFF
clone_size: once; d_call: TRBD2; v_call: TRBV7-9; j_call: TRBJ2-5; cdr3_nt: TGTGCCAGCCTGGAGGCGGGAGGGCCTTCAGAGACCCAGTACTTC; cdr3_aa: CASLEAGGPSETQYF
clone_size: .; d_call: TRBD1; v_call: TRBV27; j_call: TRBJ2-7; cdr3_nt: TGTGCCAGCAGTTTCGGACAGGGGTTGGATGAGCAGTACTTC; cdr3_aa: CASSFGQGLDEQYF
clone_size: .; d_call: .; v_call: TRBV7-3; j_call: TRBJ2-1; cdr3_nt: TGTGCCAGCAGCACCGACTTTACCTACAATGAGCAGTTCTTC; cdr3_aa: CASSTDFTYNEQFF
clone_size: .; d_call: TRBD1; v_call: TRBV10-1; j_call: TRBJ2-5; cdr3_nt: TGCGCCAGCAGTGACTGGACAGGGGGGTCGGAGACCCAGTACTTC; cdr3_aa: CASSDWTGGSETQYF
clone_size: .; d_call: TRBD1; v_call: TRBV2; j_call: TRBJ1-1; cdr3_nt: TGTGCCAGCATCTTGGCCTGGACAGGGGCGAACACTGAAGCTTTCTTT; cdr3_aa: CASILAWTGANTEAFF
clone_size: .; d_call: TRBD1; v_call: TRBV3-1/TRBV3-2; j_call: TRBJ2-7; cdr3_nt: TGTGCCAGCAGTCTGGCCGGGACAGGGTCGTACGAGCAGTACTTC; cdr3_aa: CASSLAGTGSYEQYF
clone_size: .; d_call: .; v_call: TRBV7-9; j_call: TRBJ1-5; cdr3_nt: TGTGCCAGCAGCCTGGGGGGGAACAATCAGCCCCAGCATTTT; cdr3_aa: CASSLGGNNQPQHF
clone_size: .; d_call: .; v_call: TRBV9; j_call: TRBJ2-7; cdr3_nt: TGTGCCAGCAGCGTAGGGTCGGAGTTTTTGTACGAGCAGTACTTC; cdr3_aa: CASSVGSEFLYEQYF
clone_size: .; d_call: TRBD1; v_call: TRBV3-1/TRBV3-2; j_call: TRBJ1-6; cdr3_nt: TGTGCCAGCAGCTGGGACAGTGATAATTCACCCCTCCACTTT; cdr3_aa: CASSWDSDNSPLHF
clone_size: .; d_call: .; v_call: TRBV25-1; j_call: TRBJ2-7; cdr3_nt: TGTGCCAGCACTGGGACCGGGACACTGGGGTGGACCTACGAGCAGTACTTC; cdr3_aa: CASTGTGTLGWTYEQYF
clone_size: few; d_call: TRBD2; v_call: TRBV4-3; j_call: TRBJ2-2; cdr3_nt: TGCGCCAGCAGCCAAGATCCGCGGGGGGCCGCCGGGGAGCTGTTTTTT; cdr3_aa: CASSQDPRGAAGELFF
clone_size: .; d_call: TRBD1; v_call: TRBV7-9; j_call: TRBJ1-1; cdr3_nt: TGTGCCAGCAGCAACCACAGGGGGGCTAACACTGAAGCTTTCTTT; cdr3_aa: CASSNHRGANTEAFF
clone_size: .; d_call: TRBD1; v_call: TRBV29-1; j_call: TRBJ1-2; cdr3_nt: TGCAGCGTAAAGGACAGGGGGCAATTTGTATATGGCTACACCTTC; cdr3_aa: CSVKDRGQFVYGYTF
clone_size: .; d_call: .; v_call: TRBV18; j_call: TRBJ2-1; cdr3_nt: TGTGCCAGCTCATCTGGGGGGAGCTCCTACAATGAGCAGTTCTTC; cdr3_aa: CASSSGGSSYNEQFF
clone_size: .; d_call: TRBD2; v_call: TRBV10-3; j_call: TRBJ2-2; cdr3_nt: TGTGCCATCGCCGGACTAGCGGGAGGGTCCGGGGAGCTGTTTTTT; cdr3_aa: CAIAGLAGGSGELFF
clone_size: .; d_call: .; v_call: TRBV3-1/TRBV3-2; j_call: TRBJ1-2; cdr3_nt: TGTGCCAGCAGCCAAGTACTTCGTCTAACTAACTATGGCTACACCTTC; cdr3_aa: CASSQVLRLTNYGYTF
clone_size: .; d_call: .; v_call: TRBV7-9; j_call: TRBJ2-1; cdr3_nt: TGTGCCAGCAGCTCCCGTTCGCGGGGCAGCTCCTACAATGAGCAGTTCTTC; cdr3_aa: CASSSRSRGSSYNEQFF
clone_size: .; d_call: .; v_call: TRBV24-1; j_call: TRBJ2-1; cdr3_nt: TGTGCCACCAGCGATACGAGAAAGCCCTTTTACAATGAGCAGTTCTTC; cdr3_aa: CATSDTRKPFYNEQFF
clone_size: .; d_call: TRBD1; v_call: TRBV7-2; j_call: TRBJ2-5; cdr3_nt: TGTGCCAGCAGCTCACCGACAGGGGGTTACGTAGAGACCCAGTACTTC; cdr3_aa: CASSSPTGGYVETQYF
clone_size: once; d_call: .; v_call: TRBV11-2; j_call: TRBJ2-7; cdr3_nt: TGTGCCAGCAGGGGGGGCGAGCAGTACTTC; cdr3_aa: CASRGGEQYF
clone_size: .; d_call: .; v_call: TRBV6-2/TRBV6-3; j_call: TRBJ1-5; cdr3_nt: TGTGCCAGCAGTTACTACGAGGCATATAGCAATCAGCCCCAGCATTTT; cdr3_aa: CASSYYEAYSNQPQHF
clone_size: .; d_call: TRBD2; v_call: TRBV11-3; j_call: TRBJ2-7; cdr3_nt: TGTGCCAGCTCGGGTCTAGCGGGCTACGAGCAGTACTTC; cdr3_aa: CASSGLAGYEQYF
clone_size: .; d_call: .; v_call: TRBV6-5; j_call: TRBJ1-3; cdr3_nt: TGTGCCAGCACATCATCTGCTGGCTCCCGAAACACCATATATTTT; cdr3_aa: CASTSSAGSRNTIYF
clone_size: once; d_call: TRBD1; v_call: TRBV12-5; j_call: TRBJ2-2; cdr3_nt: TGTGCTAGCCAGTTAGGGGGCCCCAGCACCGGGGAGCTGTTTTTT; cdr3_aa: CASQLGGPSTGELFF
clone_size: once; d_call: .; v_call: TRBV27; j_call: TRBJ1-6; cdr3_nt: TGTGCCAGCAGTTCGGGACTTCTTAATTCACCCCTCCACTTT; cdr3_aa: CASSSGLLNSPLHF
clone_size: once; d_call: .; v_call: TRBV13; j_call: TRBJ2-3; cdr3_nt: TGTGCCAGCAGCGGGGGGTACACAGATACGCAGTATTTT; cdr3_aa: CASSGGYTDTQYF
clone_size: .; d_call: TRBD2; v_call: TRBV6-5; j_call: TRBJ2-7; cdr3_nt: TGTGCCAGCAGTTCCCCCGTCGGGGGGGCAGGAAACGAGCAGTACTTC; cdr3_aa: CASSSPVGGAGNEQYF
clone_size: .; d_call: TRBD1; v_call: TRBV7-3; j_call: TRBJ1-5; cdr3_nt: TGTGCCAGCAGCACGGACAGGGGAGAGACTTATCAGCCCCAGCATTTT; cdr3_aa: CASSTDRGETYQPQHF
clone_size: .; d_call: TRBD1; v_call: TRBV28; j_call: TRBJ2-5; cdr3_nt: TGTGCCAGCAGTTTAGGGCGACCGTACAGGGGGCAAGAGACCCAGTACTTC; cdr3_aa: CASSLGRPYRGQETQYF
clone_size: .; d_call: TRBD1; v_call: TRBV3-1/TRBV3-2; j_call: TRBJ1-6; cdr3_nt: TGTGCCAGCAGGTACGGACAGGCCAATTCACCCCTCCACTTT; cdr3_aa: CASRYGQANSPLHF
clone_size: .; d_call: .; v_call: TRBV4-2; j_call: TRBJ1-1; cdr3_nt: TGTGCCAGCAGCCAAGAGATCCAAGGGGCCCGGAACACTGAAGCTTTCTTT; cdr3_aa: CASSQEIQGARNTEAFF
clone_size: .; d_call: .; v_call: TRBV19; j_call: TRBJ1-5; cdr3_nt: TGTGCCAGTAAAACGACAGTCAATAGCAATCAGCCCCAGCATTTT; cdr3_aa: CASKTTVNSNQPQHF
clone_size: .; d_call: .; v_call: TRBV3-1/TRBV3-2; j_call: TRBJ1-1; cdr3_nt: TGTGCCAGCAGCATAAATCCTTGGAACACTGAAGCTTTCTTT; cdr3_aa: CASSINPWNTEAFF